The clone carrying this TCR beta chain was seen only a few times. Antigen unknown. Trimming pared 6 bases from V and 5 bases from J, leaving 22 bases between. Per the germline V gene, CDR1 is SGHTA and CDR2 is FQGNSA. CDR3 length: 16 residues. These data come from a study of blood T cells in healthy people across ages. Per sample, no less than 6 micrograms of total RNA were extracted. A J-beta primer mix and a sample-barcoded 5' primer were used in a second PCR of roughly 6 to 12 cycles. TCRdb reprocessed the 5' RACE reads with MiXCR, giving one entry per CDR3 protein. The sample holds 700,000 to 850,000 distinct CDR3 sequences, 35% to 40% seen once. Study-wide points: Expanded clonotype shifts may have been confounded, as the donors had an unknown CMV status.

Sequencing was performed on blood. V and J are TRBV7-2 and TRBJ1-2; D might be TRBD1 (6 bases). This TCR was sampled from a man younger than 30 in good health. CDR3 DNA sequence: TGTGCCAGCAGGAACCCAACAGGGTGGGGGTCGTATGGCTACACCTTC. It encodes CASRNPTGWGSYGYTF.